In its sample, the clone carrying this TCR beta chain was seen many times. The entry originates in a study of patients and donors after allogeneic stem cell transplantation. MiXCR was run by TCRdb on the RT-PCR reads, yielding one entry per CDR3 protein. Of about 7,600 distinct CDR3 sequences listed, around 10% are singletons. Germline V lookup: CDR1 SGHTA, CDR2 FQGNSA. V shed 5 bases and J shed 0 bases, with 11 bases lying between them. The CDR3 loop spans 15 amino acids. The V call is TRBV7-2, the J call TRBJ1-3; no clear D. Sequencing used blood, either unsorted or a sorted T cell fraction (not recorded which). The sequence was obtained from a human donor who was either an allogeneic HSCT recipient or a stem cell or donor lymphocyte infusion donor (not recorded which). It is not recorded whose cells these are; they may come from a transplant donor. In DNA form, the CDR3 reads TGTGCCAGCAGCATGGAATCAAGCTCTGGAAACACCATATATTTT. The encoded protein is CASSMESSSGNTIYF.